This T cell receptor beta chain was identified during a study of lymphopenia after photon versus proton radiotherapy. Data came from immunoSEQ multiplex PCR; TCRdb stores just in-frame clones and leaves some out. The table has roughly 30,000 clones, 90% to 95% seen once; the top ten hold under 0.9%. General study points: Authors raise, but do not show, better survival with proton therapy.

On this clone itself: The target antigen is unknown.

Germline V gene lookup returns CDR1 SGHDT and CDR2 YYEEEE. Trimming removed 4 bases at V and 11 bases at J, with 18 bases between. This CDR3 comprises 13 residues. The chain uses TRBV5-6 and TRBJ1-1; D perhaps matches TRBD1 (5 bases). The sequences come from peripheral blood, collected from a patient treated with photon-based radiotherapy. The receptor comes from a woman aged 45-60 years with cholangiocarcinoma. CDR3 sequence reads: CASSPGGMRGAFF. CDR3 in DNA: TGTGCCAGCAGCCCTGGGGGGATGAGAGGGGCTTTCTTT.